Below, 23 T cell receptor beta chains from the same sample are listed, as sequenced in a study of blood T cell repertoires in COVID-19. The repertoire was sequenced with immunoSEQ multiplex PCR; TCRdb's copy has only in-frame clones and lacks some. Of 100,000 to 150,000 clones listed, approximately 82% were seen once; the top ten hold about 12%. Sequenced sample: peripheral blood. The receptors shown here come from a man in his sixties with acute or convalescent COVID-19.

This chain uses TRBV19 with TRBJ1-5; TRBD1 matches 7 bases. The germline V gene has CDR1 LNHDA and CDR2 SQIVND (reference sequence). Trimming at V came to 5 bases and at J to 5 bases, leaving 6 bases not matched to a gene. This CDR3 contains 14 residues. The CDR3 loop is CASSFRTGHQPQHF. The DNA of the CDR3 is TGTGCCAGTAGTTTCCGGACAGGTCATCAGCCCCAGCATTTT.

This sequence joins TRBV2 and TRBJ2-7; TRBD1 agrees at 7 bases. The trim removed 6 bases at V and 4 bases at J, leaving 18 bases unmatched. Germline loops: CDR1 SNHLY, CDR2 FYNNEI. The CDR3 loop spans 17 amino acids. The DNA for the CDR3 is TGTGCCAGCAGAAGCCGACTCTCCGACAGGGATTGGTACGAGCAGTACTTC. It yields the protein CASRSRLSDRDWYEQYF.

V and J are TRBV5-1 and TRBJ1-2; the match to TRBD1 covers 8 bases. The CDR3 covers 15 residues. Germline CDR1 reads SGHRS; CDR2 reads YFSETQ. V lost 4 bases to trimming and J lost 6 bases; unmatched junction nucleotides: 11. CDR3 in DNA: TGCGCCAGCAGCCGAGGACAGGGTAGGGAGGATGGCTACACCTTC. Residues: CASSRGQGREDGYTF.

This chain uses TRBV24-1 with TRBJ2-1; 9 bases match TRBD2. CDR3 length equals 14 residues. Trimming at V came to 9 bases and at J to 8 bases, leaving 10 bases not matched to a gene. CDR1 is KGHDR and CDR2 is SFDVKD in the germline V gene. CDR3 region: CATGAGGPVDEQFF. CDR3 DNA sequence: TGTGCCACCGGGGCGGGAGGGCCGGTGGATGAGCAGTTCTTC.

V usage is TRBV4-1 and J usage is TRBJ2-1; D possibly corresponds to TRBD2 (6 bases). Trimming cost V 3 bases and J 6 bases, with 18 bases left between them. Germline CDR1 reads MGHRA; CDR2 reads YSYEKL. The CDR3 spans 16 residues. In nucleotides, the CDR3 is TGCGCCAGCAGCCAGGTTATTGAGCGGGCTTTCAATGAGCAGTTCTTC. Translating it yields CASSQVIERAFNEQFF.

J is TRBJ1-3 and V is TRBV18, with 9 bases that match TRBD1. This CDR3 has 16 residues. Germline V gene sequence: CDR1 KGHSH, CDR2 LQKENI. The V segment lost 3 bases and the J segment 5 bases; nucleotides outside the gene matches: 8. CDR3 nucleotide sequence: TGTGCCAGCTCACCGGACGTGACAGGGGGTAGAAACACCATATATTTT. Translating it yields CASSPDVTGGRNTIYF.

This clone was seen only a few times. The chain combines TRBV2 with TRBJ1-2, with D possibly being TRBD1 (5 bases). V lost 3 bases, J lost 2 bases, and 10 bases lay in between. Germline V gene data show CDR1 as SNHLY and CDR2 as FYNNEI. CDR3 size: 14 residues. The CDR3, as DNA: TGTGCCAGCAGTGATTCCAGGGCCAACTATGGCTACACCTTC. Its translation is CASSDSRANYGYTF.

V and J are TRBV19 and TRBJ1-5; D remains unclear. V was trimmed by 4 bases and J by 7 bases, leaving 17 bases between them. The CDR3 totals 15 residues. Germline lookup yields CDR1 LNHDA and CDR2 SQIVND (reference sequence). Written as DNA, the CDR3 is TGTGCCAGTAGTAATCCGAGCTTGGGCGTCCAGCCCCAGCATTTT. Translating gives CASSNPSLGVQPQHF.

This chain connects TRBV19 to TRBJ2-7; 9 bases line up with TRBD1. With V trimmed by 4 bases and J by 2 bases, 3 bases remained unmatched. CDR1 LNHDA and CDR2 SQIVND come from the germline V gene (reference sequence). The CDR3 length is 14 residues. As DNA, the CDR3 is TGTGCCAGTAGTAAGGACAGGGGCACCTACGAGCAGTACTTC. This translates into CASSKDRGTYEQYF.

This chain joins TRBV5-5 and TRBJ2-7; 7 bases line up with TRBD1. Germline loops: CDR1 SGHKS, CDR2 YYEKEE (reference sequence). This CDR3 has 15 residues. V shed 5 bases, J shed 1 base, and the junction held 9 bases outside the gene matches. CDR3 nucleotide sequence: TGTGCCAGCAGTCCAATCAAGGACAGGTCCTACGAGCAGTACTTC. Translation: CASSPIKDRSYEQYF.

The J gene is TRBJ2-1, the V gene TRBV11-2; TRBD2 matches 10 bases. With 2 bases clipped from V and 7 bases from J, the junction kept 8 bases outside the gene matches. Germline-derived CDR1 and CDR2 are SGHAT and FQNNGV. This CDR3 spans 16 amino acids. In DNA, the CDR3 is TGTGCCAGCAGCTTAATGGGGGGGACTAGCGAAAATGAGCAGTTCTTC. The encoded protein is CASSLMGGTSENEQFF.

The chain couples TRBV11-3 to TRBJ1-1; no clear D gene. This CDR3 comprises 14 residues. Trimming took 0 bases from V and 4 from J, leaving 9 bases between them. Germline values: CDR1 SGHNT, CDR2 YENEEA. In DNA, the CDR3 is TGTGCCAGCAGCTTAGATCATAGCAGCACTGAAGCTTTCTTT. This sequence encodes CASSLDHSSTEAFF.

This clone has a single count. The chain carries TRBV15 and TRBJ2-1; TRBD2 agrees at 9 bases. Germline V gene lookup returns CDR1 LNHNV and CDR2 YYDKDF (reference sequence). With 3 bases clipped from V and 8 bases from J, the junction kept 8 bases outside the gene matches. The CDR3 loop spans 15 amino acids. In nucleotides, the CDR3 is TGTGCCACCAGCAGCTCGGGACTAGCCGGCGATGAGCAGTTCTTC. Protein sequence: CATSSSGLAGDEQFF.

The sample holds a few counts of this clone. The chain has TRBV7-3 and TRBJ1-1; 8 bases agree with TRBD1. Germline V gene lookup returns CDR1 SGHTA and CDR2 FQGTGA. The V gene end was trimmed by 3 bases and the J gene end by 5 bases; junction bases not matched to a gene: 5. This CDR3 contains 14 residues. DNA of the CDR3: TGTGCCAGCAGCTTTGACAGGGGAGAGACTGAAGCTTTCTTT. This encodes CASSFDRGETEAFF.

V usage is TRBV3-1 (or the pseudogene TRBV3-2) and J usage is TRBJ2-5; weak D call: TRBD2 (7 bases). Germline CDR1 and CDR2: LGHDT and YNNKEL (reference sequence). Trimming removed 0 bases at V and 4 bases at J, with 18 bases between. This CDR3 comprises 17 residues. The CDR3 spells CASSQDLGGAAPETQYF. The CDR3 DNA sequence: TGTGCCAGCAGCCAAGATCTTGGGGGGGCTGCGCCAGAGACCCAGTACTTC.

V gene TRBV6-2 or TRBV6-3 combines with J gene TRBJ2-4, with D possibly TRBD1 on 6 matching bases. The CDR3 is 14 residues long. Trimming removed 4 bases at V and 9 bases at J, with 16 bases between. From germline, CDR1 is MNHEY and CDR2 SVGEGT. CDR3 region: CASSFSGERGIQYF. CDR3 DNA: TGTGCCAGCAGTTTCTCAGGGGAAAGGGGCATTCAGTACTTC.

This chain links TRBV13 with TRBJ2-7; D may be TRBD2 (6 bases). The CDR3 extends over 12 amino acids. Trimming took off 5 bases at V and 3 bases at J, with 8 bases between the two ends. Germline loops: CDR1 PRHDT, CDR2 FYEKMQ (reference sequence). The CDR3 sequence is CASSTEGYEQYF. CDR3 coding DNA: TGTGCCAGCAGCACGGAGGGCTACGAGCAGTACTTC.

The chain recombines TRBV19 with TRBJ2-6; TRBD2 aligns across 7 bases. The germline V gene encodes CDR1 LNHDA and CDR2 SQIVND (reference sequence). V dropped 0 bases and J dropped 0; count of bases not matched to a gene: 14. The CDR3 runs to 21 residues. The CDR3 sequence: CASSIEGRRERDRSGANVLTF. The CDR3 DNA follows: TGTGCCAGTAGTATAGAAGGAAGGCGGGAGCGGGACCGCTCTGGGGCCAACGTCCTGACTTTC.

The chain links TRBV7-9 to TRBJ1-2, with D possibly TRBD1 on 6 matching bases. CDR3 length equals 14 residues. Trimming took off 0 bases at V and 7 bases at J, with 12 bases between the two ends. Germline V gene sequence: CDR1 SEHNR, CDR2 FQNEAQ (reference sequence). The CDR3 DNA sequence: TGTGCCAGCAGCTTAGCGGGGGCAGCTCTTGGCTACACCTTC. Its translation is CASSLAGAALGYTF.

This sequence joins TRBV4-1 and TRBJ1-5; D may be TRBD1 (5 bases). Per germline, CDR1 MGHRA and CDR2 YSYEKL. The CDR3 totals 14 residues. Trimming removed 0 bases at V and 5 bases at J, with 8 bases between. The CDR3 is CASSQDWTHQPQHF. CDR3 DNA sequence: TGCGCCAGCAGCCAAGATTGGACACATCAGCCCCAGCATTTT.

The V gene is TRBV6-5, the J gene TRBJ1-5; D gene uncertain. This CDR3 region has 15 residues. V lost 0 bases, J lost 2 bases, and 8 bases lay in between. CDR1 is MNHEY, CDR2 SVGAGI, per germline. The CDR3 is CASSYSPAGNQPQHF. The DNA of the CDR3 is TGTGCCAGCAGTTACTCCCCCGCAGGCAATCAGCCCCAGCATTTT.

The rearrangement links TRBV24-1 to TRBJ1-2, with D possibly matching TRBD1 (5 bases). The V and J ends lost 2 bases and 3 bases respectively, with 9 bases between them. In germline, CDR1 is KGHDR, CDR2 SFDVKD. The CDR3 has 14 residues. The CDR3 sequence is CATSDSRTYYGYTF. The DNA of the CDR3 is TGTGCCACCAGTGATTCCCGGACATACTATGGCTACACCTTC.

The chain combines TRBV2 with TRBJ2-7; the match to TRBD1 covers 9 bases. The germline gives CDR1 SNHLY, CDR2 FYNNEI. Trimming removed 0 bases from V and 6 bases from J; junction bases left unmatched: 9. The CDR3 runs 16 residues. Here the CDR3 reads CASSEAPPWTGVEQYF. Here the CDR3 DNA reads TGTGCCAGCAGTGAAGCTCCGCCTTGGACAGGGGTCGAGCAGTACTTC.